This T cell receptor (beta chain) originates from a study of OX40 agonist ivuxolimab in advanced cancers. Study-level information: Dose-escalation subjects each had hepatocellular carcinoma, melanoma, renal cell or head and neck cancer. Three patients, one with hepatocellular carcinoma and two with cutaneous melanoma, achieved partial responses. Checkpoint inhibitors had been given previously to roughly 36% of patients.

The CDR3 sequence is 13 residues long. Trimming removed 5 bases at V and 8 bases at J, with 13 bases between. Looked up from germline, CDR1 is SGHNT and CDR2 is YENEEA. Profiled with immunoSEQ multiplex PCR; TCRdb holds only in-frame clones, not every one. Here the sample spans roughly 67,000 clones, over 90% being singletons. This sequence joins TRBV11-3 and TRBJ2-1; D is uncertain. The origin of this receptor is an adult with an advanced solid tumor such as melanoma, head and neck, liver or kidney cancer. The starting material was CD4+ or CD8+ T cells sorted from blood, obtained in a trial of the OX40 agonist ivuxolimab. The CDR3 loop reads CASSPRHFDEQFF. CDR3 DNA sequence: TGTGCCAGCAGCCCGCGACATTTCGATGAGCAGTTCTTC.